What follows are 5 T cell receptor beta chains derived from one specimen sequenced in a study of coeliac disease. Assay used: immunoSEQ multiplex PCR; TCRdb lists only in-frame clones, some missing. The sample lists thousands of clones, approximately 72% occurring once. Sequenced material: lamina propria lymphocytes from the gut. Receptors were obtained from a man under 40 with celiac disease.

The chain is built from TRBV18 and TRBJ1-6; 8 bases align to TRBD1. The CDR3 is 15 amino acids. CDR1 is KGHSH, CDR2 LQKENI, per germline. J gave up 10 bases and V 3 bases, and 8 bases lay outside the gene matches. CDR3: CASSPLQGADSPLHF. CDR3 in DNA: TGTGCCAGCTCACCTCTTCAGGGGGCTGACTCACCCCTCCACTTT.

J is TRBJ2-1 and V is TRBV7-9, with a possible D match to TRBD2 (6 bases). From germline, CDR1 is SEHNR and CDR2 FQNEAQ (reference sequence). This CDR3 is built from 16 residues. V was cut by 4 bases and J by 3 bases, with 16 bases left in between. The CDR3 DNA sequence: TGTGCCAGCAGCTCCCGAAGAGCGGGTTTCTACAATGAGCAGTTCTTC. Translating gives CASSSRRAGFYNEQFF.

The V gene is TRBV7-8, the J gene TRBJ2-4, with 8 bases that match TRBD2. The junction had 9 bases not matched to a gene; V was cut back by 6 bases and J by 8 bases. The CDR3 length is 14 residues. Per germline, CDR1 SGHVS and CDR2 FQNEAQ. In nucleotides, the CDR3 is TGTGCCAGCAGTCGGGGGGGCTATGAGGACATTCAGTACTTC. Translation: CASSRGGYEDIQYF.

The rearrangement uses TRBV4-1 and TRBJ1-2, with unresolved D. The CDR3 length is 15 residues. V was shortened by 0 bases and J by 5 bases, with 13 bases between the two germline ends. Germline V gives CDR1 MGHRA, CDR2 YSYEKL. The CDR3 nucleotides are TGCGCCAGCAGCCAAGAGCACGGAGCGGAGTATGGCTACACCTTC. Residues: CASSQEHGAEYGYTF.

CDR3 sequence: CASSFGGMVTDTQYF. The CDR3, as DNA: TGTGCCAGCAGCTTCGGAGGGATGGTCACAGATACGCAGTATTTT. The V call is TRBV5-4, the J call TRBJ2-3; perhaps TRBD2 as D (6 bases). Trimming shortened V by 2 bases and J by 2 bases, and 12 bases separated the two germline ends. CDR3 length: 15 amino acids. Germline V gives CDR1 SGHNT, CDR2 YYREEE (reference sequence).